This T cell receptor (beta chain) was observed in a study of T cell responses to AZD1222 COVID-19 vaccine. Whole-study results and caveats: Just a handful of AZD1222 recipients were seropositive at baseline. The span of vaccine-associated CD4 TCRs extended across spike, with dominance at 160-218 and 743-854.

The CDR3 loop spans 13 amino acids. Germline lookup yields CDR1 SGHTS and CDR2 YDEGEE. V was cut by 4 bases and J by 5 bases, with 13 bases left in between. Method: immunoSEQ multiplex PCR; TCRdb's copy keeps in-frame clones and lacks some. This table holds over 100,000 clones, about nine tenths found once. For this clone: The antigen remains undetermined.

The V call is TRBV5-8, the J call TRBJ2-7, with a weak D call TRBD2 (6 bases). Material: peripheral blood, obtained 28 days after the second AZD1222 dose. The sequence was collected from an adult who received the AZD1222 COVID-19 vaccine. The CDR3 nucleotides are TGTGCCAGCAGCCGTTCATGGAGGGACGAGCAGTACTTC. Amino acids: CASSRSWRDEQYF.